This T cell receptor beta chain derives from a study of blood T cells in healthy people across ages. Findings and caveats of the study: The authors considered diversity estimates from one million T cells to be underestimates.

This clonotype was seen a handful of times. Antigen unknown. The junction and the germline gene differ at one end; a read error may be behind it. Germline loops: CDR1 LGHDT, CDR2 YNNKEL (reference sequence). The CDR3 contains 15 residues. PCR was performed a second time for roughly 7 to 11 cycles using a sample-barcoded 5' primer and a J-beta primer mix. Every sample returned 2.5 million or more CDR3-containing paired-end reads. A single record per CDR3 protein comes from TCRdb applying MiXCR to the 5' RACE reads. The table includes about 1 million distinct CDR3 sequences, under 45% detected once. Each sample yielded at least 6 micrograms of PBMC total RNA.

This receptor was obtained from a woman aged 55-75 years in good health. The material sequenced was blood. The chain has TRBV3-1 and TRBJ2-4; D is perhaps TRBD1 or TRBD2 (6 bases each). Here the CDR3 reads CAGSQPGAHIHGQYF. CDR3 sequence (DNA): TGTGCCGGCAGCCAACCGGGGGCCCACATCCACGGGCAGTACTTC.